These T cell receptor beta chains were read from a single sample in a study of shared clonotypes between healthy human individuals. Repertoires were generated with immunoSEQ multiplex PCR, while TCRdb's copy carries only in-frame clones and drops some. The sample has 1.6 million or so clones, less than 99% seen once. Sequencing input: naive CD4+ T cells sorted from blood. The receptors come from a young man in good health. Each CDR3 is given with its conserved first and last residue. The order of the fields is J gene, V gene, CDR3 protein.

>TRBJ2-1|TRBV6-1
CASNGRIYNEQFF
>TRBJ2-2|TRBV18
CASSSIEVSETGELFF
>TRBJ2-7|TRBV10-1
CASSPGQGVYEQYF
>TRBJ2-4|TRBV25-1
CASSAPGLDLNIQYF
>TRBJ2-1|TRBV5-4
CASSLTSGSYNEQFF
>TRBJ2-7|TRBV27
CASSLIGQPTYEQYF
>TRBJ2-5|TRBV30
CAWTPWGSHETQYF
>TRBJ1-1|TRBV2
CASSYDMYAFF
>TRBJ2-1|TRBV28
CASSLTGLAGFNEQFF
>TRBJ2-2|TRBV12-2
CASRLHGTVAPNTGELFF
>TRBJ2-7|TRBV5-1
CASRVRDPYEQYF
>TRBJ2-1|TRBV7-2
CASSLVREPSYNEQFF
>TRBJ2-3|TRBV7-8
CASSLGPGTDTQYF
>TRBJ1-5|TRBV6-6
CASREQGAGQPQHF
>TRBJ2-4|TRBV4-1
CASSQEVLNIQYF
>TRBJ2-1|TRBV10-1
CASSESLLAGEQFF
>TRBJ2-3|TRBV9
CASTPTLIADTQYF
>TRBJ2-3|TRBV7-2
CASSTTLTYTQYF
>TRBJ2-5|TRBV7-2
CASSKQTGKQETQYF
>TRBJ2-1|TRBV9
CASSPISSGRYNEQFF
>TRBJ1-2|TRBV7-6
CASSLLAAGSPNYGYTF
>TRBJ2-2|TRBV6-9
CASSPRADTGELFF